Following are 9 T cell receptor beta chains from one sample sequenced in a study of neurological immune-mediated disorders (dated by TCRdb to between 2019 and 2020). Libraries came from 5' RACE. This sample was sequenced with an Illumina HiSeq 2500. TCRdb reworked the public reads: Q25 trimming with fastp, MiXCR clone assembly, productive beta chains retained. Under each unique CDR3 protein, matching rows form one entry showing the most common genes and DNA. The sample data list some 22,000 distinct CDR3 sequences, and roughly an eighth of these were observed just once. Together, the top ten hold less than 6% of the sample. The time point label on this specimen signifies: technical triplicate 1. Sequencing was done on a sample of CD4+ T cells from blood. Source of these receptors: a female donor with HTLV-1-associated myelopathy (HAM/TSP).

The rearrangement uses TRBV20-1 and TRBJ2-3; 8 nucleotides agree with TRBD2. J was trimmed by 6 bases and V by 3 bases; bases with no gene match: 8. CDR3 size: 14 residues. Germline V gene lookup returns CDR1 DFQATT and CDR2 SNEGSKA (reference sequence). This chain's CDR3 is CSASVLAGTDTQYF. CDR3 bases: TGCAGTGCTAGTGTGTTAGCGGGGACGGATACGCAGTATTTT.

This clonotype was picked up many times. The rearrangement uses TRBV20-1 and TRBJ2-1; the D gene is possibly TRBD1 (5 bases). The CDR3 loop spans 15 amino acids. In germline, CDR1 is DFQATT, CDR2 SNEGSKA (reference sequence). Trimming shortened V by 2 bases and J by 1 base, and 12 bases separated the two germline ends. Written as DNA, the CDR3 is TGCAGTGCTAGACCCCCGAAGGGGTCCTACAATGAGCAGTTCTTC. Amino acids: CSARPPKGSYNEQFF.

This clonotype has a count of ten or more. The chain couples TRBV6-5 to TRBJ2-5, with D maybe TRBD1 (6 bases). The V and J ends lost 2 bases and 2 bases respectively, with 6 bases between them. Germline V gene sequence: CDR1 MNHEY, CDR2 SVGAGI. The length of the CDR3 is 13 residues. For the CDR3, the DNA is TGTGCCAGCAGTTACAGGGGGCAAGAGACCCAGTACTTC. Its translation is CASSYRGQETQYF.

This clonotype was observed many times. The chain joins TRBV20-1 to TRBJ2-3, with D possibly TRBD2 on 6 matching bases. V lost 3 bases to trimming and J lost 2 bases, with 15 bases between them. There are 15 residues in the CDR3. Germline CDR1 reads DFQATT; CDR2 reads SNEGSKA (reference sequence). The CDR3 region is CSARRLVGLTDTQYF. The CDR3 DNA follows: TGCAGTGCTAGGCGACTAGTAGGGCTCACAGATACGCAGTATTTT.

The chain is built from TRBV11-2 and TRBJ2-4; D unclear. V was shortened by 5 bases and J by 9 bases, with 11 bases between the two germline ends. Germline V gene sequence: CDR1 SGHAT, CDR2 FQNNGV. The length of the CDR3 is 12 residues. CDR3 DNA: TGTGCCAGCAGCCTGATCACGCGCATTCAGTACTTC. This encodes CASSLITRIQYF. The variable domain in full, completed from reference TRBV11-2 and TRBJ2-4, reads EAGVAQSPRYKIIEKRQSVAFWCNPISGHATLYWYQQILGQGPKLLIQFQNNGVVDDSQLPKDRFSAERLKGVDSTLKIQPAKLEDSAVYLCASSLITRIQYFGAGTRLSVL.

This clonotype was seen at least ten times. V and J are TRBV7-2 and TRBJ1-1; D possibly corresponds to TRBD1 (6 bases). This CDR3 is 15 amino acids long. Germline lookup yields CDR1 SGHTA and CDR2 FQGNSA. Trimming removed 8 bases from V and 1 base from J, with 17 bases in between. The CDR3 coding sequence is TGTGCCAGCTTTCAGGGCCAGGGGCGGAACACTGAAGCTTTCTTT. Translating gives CASFQGQGRNTEAFF.

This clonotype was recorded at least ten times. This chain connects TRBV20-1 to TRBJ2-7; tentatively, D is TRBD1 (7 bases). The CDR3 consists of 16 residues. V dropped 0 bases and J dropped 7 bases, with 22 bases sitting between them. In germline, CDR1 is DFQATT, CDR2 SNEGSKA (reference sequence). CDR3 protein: CSARDDREAPNWEQYF. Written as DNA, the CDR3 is TGCAGTGCTAGAGATGACAGGGAGGCTCCGAACTGGGAGCAGTACTTC.

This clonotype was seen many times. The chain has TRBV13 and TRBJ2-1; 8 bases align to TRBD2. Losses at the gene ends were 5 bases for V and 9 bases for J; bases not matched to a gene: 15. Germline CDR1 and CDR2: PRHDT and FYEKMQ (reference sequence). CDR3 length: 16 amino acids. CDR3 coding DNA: TGTGCCAGCAGCGAGCCGGGACTAGGGGCAACGGGTGAGCAGTTCTTC. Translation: CASSEPGLGATGEQFF.

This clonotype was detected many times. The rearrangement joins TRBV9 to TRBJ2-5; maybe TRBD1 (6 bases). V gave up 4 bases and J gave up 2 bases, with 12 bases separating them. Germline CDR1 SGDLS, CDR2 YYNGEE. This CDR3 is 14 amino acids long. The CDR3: CASSQGIGQETQYF. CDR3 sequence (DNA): TGTGCCAGCAGCCAGGGGATCGGGCAAGAGACCCAGTACTTC.